Listed below are T cell receptor beta chains from one sample, sequenced in a study of CD8 T cells in Susac syndrome. TCRdb reprocessed the immunoSEQ multiplex PCR reads with MiXCR, giving one entry per CDR3 protein. The sample lists 150,000 to 200,000 distinct CDR3 sequences; over 75% were seen once. Sequenced sample: CD4+ T cells from PBMCs. These receptors all stem from a human donor with Susac syndrome. Each CDR3 is given with its conserved first and last residue.

j_gene	len	v_gene	CDR3aa
TRBJ2-2	16	TRBV7-2	CASSRRAGGRTGELFF
TRBJ2-7	15	TRBV11-2	CASTPGQAVSYEQYF
TRBJ1-3	16	TRBV20-1	CSAREWSGGSGNTIYF
TRBJ2-1	14	TRBV9	CASQSSGPYNEQFF
TRBJ1-5	16	TRBV2	CASRTKGQGANQPQHF
TRBJ2-2	13	TRBV5-1	CASSFEGAGELFF
TRBJ2-3	15	TRBV4-1	CASSQQDPSTDTQYF
TRBJ2-3	14	TRBV5-4	CASSLPRNTDTQYF
TRBJ2-6	13	TRBV2	CASSEGGFGVLTF
TRBJ2-1	16	TRBV11-1	CASSLATAITYNEQFF
TRBJ2-3	16	TRBV15	CATSRDTGTITDTQYF
TRBJ2-5	13	TRBV18	CASSPRTSETQYF
TRBJ2-4	15	TRBV7-2	CASSLAASAKNIQYF
TRBJ2-4	14	TRBV29-1	CSAFDRIAKNIQYF
TRBJ1-1	15	TRBV3-1	CASSQAYGGGRRAFF
TRBJ2-7	13	TRBV12-3/TRBV12-4	CASSSPGTRYEYF
TRBJ1-1	17	TRBV5-1	CASSSGGTGGRITEAFF
TRBJ2-2	16	TRBV10-1	CASSHAGPPATGELFF
TRBJ1-1	16	TRBV7-9	CASSLGTGGMNTEAFF
TRBJ1-2	11	TRBV30	CAWRRASGYTF
TRBJ2-2	14	TRBV11-1	CASSLGGHTGELFF
TRBJ1-1	14	TRBV18	CASSPNVGNTEAFF
TRBJ1-5	15	TRBV3-1	CASSQSSASNQPQHF
TRBJ2-7	14	TRBV20-1	CSARDWRGGYEQYF
TRBJ1-5	14	TRBV19	CASSTGLPNQPQHF
TRBJ2-2	15	TRBV2	CASSKGQGETGELFF
TRBJ2-1	12	TRBV5-6	CASSLDNYEQFF
TRBJ2-7	14	TRBV3-1	CASSQGVPLGEQYF
TRBJ1-2	14	TRBV20-1	CSARGQGAPYGYTF
TRBJ2-3	14	TRBV27	CASTMTASTDTQYF
TRBJ1-6	13	TRBV7-9	CASSQLINSPLHF
TRBJ2-1	14	TRBV20-1	CSARGLAGANEQFF
TRBJ2-7	17	TRBV5-4	CASSLSRGVRDSYEQYF
TRBJ2-2	13	TRBV27	CASSYLGTGELFF
TRBJ1-6	18	TRBV20-1	CSARGVRGGSSYNSPLHF
TRBJ2-3	13	TRBV24-1	CATSEPTTDTQYF
TRBJ2-6	20	TRBV19	CASTKGLAGGPSSGANVLTF
TRBJ2-2	16	TRBV28	CASRPPGRKTTGELFF
TRBJ1-6	14	TRBV7-8	CASSRGTVNSPLHF
TRBJ1-5	17	TRBV28	CASSSDRGRGFGQPQHF